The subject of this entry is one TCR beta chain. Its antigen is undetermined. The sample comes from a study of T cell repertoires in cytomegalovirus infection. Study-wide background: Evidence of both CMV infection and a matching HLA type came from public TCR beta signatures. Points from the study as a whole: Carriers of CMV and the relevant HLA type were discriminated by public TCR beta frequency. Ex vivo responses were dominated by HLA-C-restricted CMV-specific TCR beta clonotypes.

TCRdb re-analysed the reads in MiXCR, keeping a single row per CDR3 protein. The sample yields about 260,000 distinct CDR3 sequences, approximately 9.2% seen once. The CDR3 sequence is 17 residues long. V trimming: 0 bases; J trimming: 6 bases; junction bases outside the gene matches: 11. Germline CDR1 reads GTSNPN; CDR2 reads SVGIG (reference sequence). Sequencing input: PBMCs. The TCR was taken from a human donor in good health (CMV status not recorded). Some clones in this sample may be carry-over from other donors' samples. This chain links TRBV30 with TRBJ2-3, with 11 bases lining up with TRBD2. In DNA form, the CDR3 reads TGTGCCTGGAGTGTACCGAGGCTAGCGGGGGGCGGGGATACGCAGTATTTT. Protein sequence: CAWSVPRLAGGGDTQYF.